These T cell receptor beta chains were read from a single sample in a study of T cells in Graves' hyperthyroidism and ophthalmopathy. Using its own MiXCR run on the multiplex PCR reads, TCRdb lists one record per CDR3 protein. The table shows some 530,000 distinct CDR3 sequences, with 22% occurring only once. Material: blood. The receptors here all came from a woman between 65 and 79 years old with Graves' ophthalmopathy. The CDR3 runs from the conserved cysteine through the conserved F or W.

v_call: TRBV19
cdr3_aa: CASSNREETQYF

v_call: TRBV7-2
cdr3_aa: CASSLGRGTGSAFF

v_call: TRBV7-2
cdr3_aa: CASSSRTGEGQFF

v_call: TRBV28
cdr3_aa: CASRRGEGYNSPLHF

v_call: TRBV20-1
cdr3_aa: CSARVMVWGRGEAFF

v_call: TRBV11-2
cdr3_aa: CASTMGYGELNTEAFF

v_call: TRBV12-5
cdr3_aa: CASGLVRLAGWNTGELFF

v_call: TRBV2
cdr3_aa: CASSEMGQGRNYGYTF

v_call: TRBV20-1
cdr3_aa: CSAFHLAGGYNEQFF

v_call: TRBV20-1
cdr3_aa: CSARTGASNTQYF

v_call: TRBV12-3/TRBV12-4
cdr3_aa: CASGSGNNNEQFF

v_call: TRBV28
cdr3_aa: CASYPFGEENYGYTF

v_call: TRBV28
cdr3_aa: CASRQQGTEAFF

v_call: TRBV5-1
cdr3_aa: CASSFFGQGTDTQYF

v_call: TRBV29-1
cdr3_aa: CSVVVAGALDGEQYF

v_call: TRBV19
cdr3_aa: CASSIEGQDLRPQHF

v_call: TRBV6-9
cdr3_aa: CASSYRTVQETQYF

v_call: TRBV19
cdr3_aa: CASSMAGNPGEQFF

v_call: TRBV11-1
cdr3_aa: CASSLGTGLARYNEQFF

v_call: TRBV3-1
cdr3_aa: CASSQGGSTGELFF

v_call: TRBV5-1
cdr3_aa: CASSYQGPGELFF

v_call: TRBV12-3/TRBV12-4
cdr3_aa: CASSFAGSNQPQHF

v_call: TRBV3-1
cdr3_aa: CASSQPGSPGGYTF

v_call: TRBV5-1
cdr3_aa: CASSLSGRAGHEQFF

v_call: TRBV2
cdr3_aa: CASSPLEGVYTF

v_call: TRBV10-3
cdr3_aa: CAISGDRGAEAFF

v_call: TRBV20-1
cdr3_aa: CSARETNQETQYF

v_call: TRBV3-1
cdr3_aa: CASSHTAGPATDTQYF

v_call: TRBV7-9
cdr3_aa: CASTMGPHEAFF

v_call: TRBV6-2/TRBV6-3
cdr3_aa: CASSERVRWSSTDTQYF

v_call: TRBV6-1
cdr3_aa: CASRPQRGRIDTQYF

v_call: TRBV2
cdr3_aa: CASRRQNLSSGNTIYF

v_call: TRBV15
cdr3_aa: CATSRARPRDNEDTQYF

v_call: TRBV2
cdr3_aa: CASNPKRGNQPQHF

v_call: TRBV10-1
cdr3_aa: CASSDIRTGGQGEQYF

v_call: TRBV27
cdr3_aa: CASKFIGNEKLFF

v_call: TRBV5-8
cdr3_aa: CASSLGGTGYEQFF

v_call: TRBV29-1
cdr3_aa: CSSGTSQETQYF

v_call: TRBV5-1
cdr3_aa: CASRASGRGGAGELFF

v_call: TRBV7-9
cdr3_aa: CASSLAGLLYEQYF

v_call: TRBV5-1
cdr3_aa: CASSWGQRDGYTF

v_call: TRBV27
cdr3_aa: CASRATATPGANVLTF

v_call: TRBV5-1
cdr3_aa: CASSPFMAGEMNEQFF

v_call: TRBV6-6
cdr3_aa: CASSYPAGGEVAQYF

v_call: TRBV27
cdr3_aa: CASSFKGNTEAFF

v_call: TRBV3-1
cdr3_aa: CASSQEATLAGGNEQFF

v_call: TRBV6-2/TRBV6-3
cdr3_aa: CASSTPTSGSGDTQYF

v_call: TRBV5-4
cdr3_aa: CASSPGEGARGYTF

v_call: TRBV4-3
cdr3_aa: CASSQGSSFEQYF

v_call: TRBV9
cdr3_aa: CASSVVGQGLWETQYF

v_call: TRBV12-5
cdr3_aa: CASGVGAGGSYNEQFF

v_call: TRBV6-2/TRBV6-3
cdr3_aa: CASRLTGNAYEQYF

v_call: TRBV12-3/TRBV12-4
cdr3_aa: CASIPGLASSYNEQFF

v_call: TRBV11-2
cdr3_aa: CASSSLAGVSTDTQYF

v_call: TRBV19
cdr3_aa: CASSIATGGLKGYEQYF